This paragraph reports one TCR beta chain. This sample is drawn from a study of blood T cell repertoires in COVID-19. For the study at large: T cells, B-cell-depleted T cells, or PBMCs provided the cDNA or gDNA that served as material.

The table came from immunoSEQ multiplex PCR; TCRdb's copy has only in-frame clones and leaves some out. The repertoire holds about 63,000 clones, with about 78% as singletons. The sequenced sample consisted of peripheral blood. This receptor was taken from a woman older than 75 with acute or convalescent COVID-19.

The CDR3 sequence: CSVGGRFLDNEQFF. CDR3 coding DNA: TGCAGCGTCGGAGGACGGTTCCTAGACAATGAGCAGTTCTTC. This chain links TRBV29-1 with TRBJ2-1, with D tentatively TRBD2 (5 bases). Trimming pared 6 bases from V and 5 bases from J, leaving 17 bases between. Germline V CDR1 and CDR2: SQVTM, ANQGSEA. The CDR3 runs 14 residues.